This T cell receptor beta chain came from a study of shared clonotypes between healthy human individuals. Points from the study as a whole: For sorted subsets, rarefaction showed incomplete sequencing despite large depth.

A note on this clone: Its antigen is not known.

Samples underwent the assay at deep level. The method was immunoSEQ multiplex PCR; TCRdb's version includes in-frame clones alone and lacks a portion of them. The sample consists of about 2.3 million clones, roughly 92% of them appearing once. A split of CD4+ cells into CD45RA+ naive and CD45RA-negative memory subsets was performed. With 4 bases clipped from V and 6 bases from J, the junction kept 13 bases outside the gene matches. Germline CDR1 SGHRS, CDR2 YFSETQ. The length of the CDR3 is 17 residues. The sequenced sample was naive CD4+ T cells from PBMCs. Subset indicated: CD45RA+ positively selected. This receptor was identified in a man between 18 and 35 years old in good health. Some clones in this sample may be carry-over from other donors' samples. This chain connects TRBV5-1 to TRBJ2-2, with 9 bases lining up with TRBD1. This CDR3 reads CASSHTQGATIPGELFF. CDR3 coding DNA: TGCGCCAGCAGCCATACACAGGGGGCGACAATCCCCGGGGAGCTGTTTTTT.